The 2 T cell receptor beta chains reported below all come from one sample, sequenced in a study of shared clonotypes between healthy human individuals. Sequenced by immunoSEQ multiplex PCR; TCRdb stores in-frame clones only, minus some. The profile shows 2 million to 2.5 million clones, approximately 96% of them singletons. Sample: naive CD4+ T cells sorted from blood. Subset specified: CD45RA+ positively selected. Every receptor here comes from a young man in good health.

The chain links TRBV5-1 to TRBJ1-2; 11 nucleotides line up with TRBD1. The CDR3 runs 15 residues. The germline V gene has CDR1 SGHRS and CDR2 YFSETQ. V lost 2 bases to trimming and J lost 7 bases; unmatched junction nucleotides: 7. The CDR3 region has the DNA TGCGCCAGCAGCTTCCCGGGACAGGGGGTTGTTGGCTACACCTTC. It yields the protein CASSFPGQGVVGYTF.

The rearrangement links TRBV5-1 to TRBJ1-1, with unresolved D. Germline assignment: CDR1 SGHRS and CDR2 YFSETQ. V dropped 8 bases and J dropped 3 bases, with 14 bases sitting between them. This CDR3 comprises 13 residues. The CDR3 spells CASSSQLDTEAFF. In DNA, the CDR3 is TGCGCCAGTTCAAGTCAGCTCGACACTGAAGCTTTCTTT. Together with reference TRBV5-1 and TRBJ1-1, the CDR3 gives the full variable domain: KAGVTQTPRYLIKTRGQQVTLSCSPISGHRSVSWYQQTPGQGLQFLFEYFSETQRNKGNFPGRFSGRQFSNSRSEMNVSTLELGDSALYLCASSSQLDTEAFFGQGTRLTVV.